The clone carrying this T cell receptor (beta chain) occurred once. Its target is unknown. cDNA prepared by RNA extraction and subsequent reverse transcription served as the template for sequencing. Some clones are missing from TCRdb's copy, which holds only in-frame ones; the method was immunoSEQ multiplex PCR. This table has 130,000 or so clones, more than 85% appearing once. These data come from a study of CD8+ T cells in alopecia areata. Study information: Twice daily, treated patients received 5 to 10 mg of oral tofacitinib. Percentage of affected scalp area was the basis on which treated patients' severity was scored.

This CDR3 is 15 amino acids long. Germline V gives CDR1 SGHNT, CDR2 YYREEE (reference sequence). Trimming removed 5 bases from V and 2 bases from J; junction bases left unmatched: 4. Broader study findings: Scalp and blood retained many expanded lesional clones during tofacitinib.

Treatment described: oral pan-JAK inhibitor, 5-10 mg twice daily. Peripheral blood and lesional scalp punch biopsies came from alopecia areata patients. The chain joins TRBV5-4 to TRBJ2-1; 10 nucleotides agree with TRBD2. Sample: CD8+ T cells sorted from blood, taken at week 4, from a patient treated with tofacitinib. This receptor was identified in a human donor with alopecia areata. The CDR3 loop reads CASRPLAGAYNEQFF. In DNA, the CDR3 is TGTGCCAGCAGGCCCCTAGCGGGGGCCTACAATGAGCAGTTCTTC.